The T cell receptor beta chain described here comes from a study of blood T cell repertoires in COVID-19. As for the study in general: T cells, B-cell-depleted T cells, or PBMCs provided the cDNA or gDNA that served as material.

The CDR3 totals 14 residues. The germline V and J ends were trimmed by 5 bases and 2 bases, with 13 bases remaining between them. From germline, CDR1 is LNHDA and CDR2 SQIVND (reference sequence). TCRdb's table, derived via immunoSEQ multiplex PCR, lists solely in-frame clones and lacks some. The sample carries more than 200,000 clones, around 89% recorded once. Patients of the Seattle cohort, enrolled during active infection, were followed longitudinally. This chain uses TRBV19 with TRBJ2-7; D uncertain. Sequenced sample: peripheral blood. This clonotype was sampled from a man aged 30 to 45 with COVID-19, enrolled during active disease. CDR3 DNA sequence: TGTGCCAGTAGTTTTGACCGAGGTCCCTACGAGCAGTACTTC. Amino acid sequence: CASSFDRGPYEQYF.